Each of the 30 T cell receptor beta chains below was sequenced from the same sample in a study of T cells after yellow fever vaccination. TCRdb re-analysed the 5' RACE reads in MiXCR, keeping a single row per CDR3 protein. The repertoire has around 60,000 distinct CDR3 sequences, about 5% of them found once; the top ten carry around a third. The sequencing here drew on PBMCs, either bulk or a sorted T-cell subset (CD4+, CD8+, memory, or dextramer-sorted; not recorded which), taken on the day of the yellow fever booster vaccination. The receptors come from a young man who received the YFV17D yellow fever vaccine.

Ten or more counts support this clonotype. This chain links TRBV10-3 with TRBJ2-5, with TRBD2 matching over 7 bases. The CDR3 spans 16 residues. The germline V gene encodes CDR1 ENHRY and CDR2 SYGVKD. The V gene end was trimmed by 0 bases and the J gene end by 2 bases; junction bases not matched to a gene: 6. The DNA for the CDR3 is TGTGCCATCAGTGAGTCGGTAGCGGGTAGACAAGAGACCCAGTACTTC. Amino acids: CAISESVAGRQETQYF.

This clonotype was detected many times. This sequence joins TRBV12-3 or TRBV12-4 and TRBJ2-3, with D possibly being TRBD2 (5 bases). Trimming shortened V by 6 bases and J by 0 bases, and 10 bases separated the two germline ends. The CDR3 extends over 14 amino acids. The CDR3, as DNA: TGTGCCAGCAGCTCACCGGGGAGCACAGATACGCAGTATTTT. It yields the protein CASSSPGSTDTQYF.

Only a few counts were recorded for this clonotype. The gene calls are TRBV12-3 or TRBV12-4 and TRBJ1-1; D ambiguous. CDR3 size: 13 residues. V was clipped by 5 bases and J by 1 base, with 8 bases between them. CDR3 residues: CASSGDGNTEAFF. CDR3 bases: TGTGCCAGCAGTGGTGACGGGAACACTGAAGCTTTCTTT.

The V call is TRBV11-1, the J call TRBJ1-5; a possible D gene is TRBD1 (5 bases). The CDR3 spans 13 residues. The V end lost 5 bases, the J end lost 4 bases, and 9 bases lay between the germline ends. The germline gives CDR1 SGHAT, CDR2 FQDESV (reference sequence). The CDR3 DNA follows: TGTGCCAGCAGCCAGACAGAAAATCAGCCCCAGCATTTT. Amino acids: CASSQTENQPQHF.

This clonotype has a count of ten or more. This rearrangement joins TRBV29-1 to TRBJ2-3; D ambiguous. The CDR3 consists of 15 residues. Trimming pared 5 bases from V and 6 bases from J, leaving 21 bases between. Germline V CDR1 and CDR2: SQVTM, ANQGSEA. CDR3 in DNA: TGCAGCGTTCCTCTCTCTCTTACAACCCCTGATACGCAGTATTTT. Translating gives CSVPLSLTTPDTQYF.

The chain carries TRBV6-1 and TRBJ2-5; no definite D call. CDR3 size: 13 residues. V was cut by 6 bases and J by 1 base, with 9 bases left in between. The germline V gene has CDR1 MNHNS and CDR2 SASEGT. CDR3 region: CASRIRGQETQYF. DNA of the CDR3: TGTGCCAGCAGAATCAGAGGCCAAGAGACCCAGTACTTC.

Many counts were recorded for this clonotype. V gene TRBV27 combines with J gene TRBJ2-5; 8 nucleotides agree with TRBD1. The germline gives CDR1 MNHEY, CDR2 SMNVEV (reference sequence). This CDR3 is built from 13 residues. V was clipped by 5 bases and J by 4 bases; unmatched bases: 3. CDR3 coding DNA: TGTGCCAGCAGTCAGGGGGCCCTAGAGACCCAGTACTTC. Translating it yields CASSQGALETQYF.

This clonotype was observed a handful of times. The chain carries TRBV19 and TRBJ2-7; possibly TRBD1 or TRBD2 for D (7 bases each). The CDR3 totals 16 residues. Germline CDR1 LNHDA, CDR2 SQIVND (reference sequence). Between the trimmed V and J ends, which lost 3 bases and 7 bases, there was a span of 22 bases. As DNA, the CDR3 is TGTGCCAGTAGTATCAACAGGGGAGGGGCCGGGGGAGAGCAGTACGTC. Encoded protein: CASSINRGGAGGEQYV.

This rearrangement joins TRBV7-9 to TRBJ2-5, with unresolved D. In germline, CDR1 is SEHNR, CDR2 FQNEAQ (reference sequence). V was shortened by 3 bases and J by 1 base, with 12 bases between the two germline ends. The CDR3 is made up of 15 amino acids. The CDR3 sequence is CASSFPFTPQETQYF. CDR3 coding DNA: TGTGCCAGCAGCTTCCCGTTCACACCCCAAGAGACCCAGTACTTC.

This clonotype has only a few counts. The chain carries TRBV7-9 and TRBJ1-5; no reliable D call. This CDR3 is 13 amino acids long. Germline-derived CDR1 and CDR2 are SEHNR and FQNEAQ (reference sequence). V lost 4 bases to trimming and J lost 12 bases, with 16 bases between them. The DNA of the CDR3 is TGTGCCAGCAGCTCCATAACGACAAGTCTCCAGCATTTT. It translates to CASSSITTSLQHF.

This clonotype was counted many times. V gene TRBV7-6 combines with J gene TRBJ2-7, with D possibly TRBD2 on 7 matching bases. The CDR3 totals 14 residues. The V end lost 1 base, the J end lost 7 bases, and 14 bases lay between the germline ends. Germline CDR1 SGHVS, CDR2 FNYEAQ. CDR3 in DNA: TGTGCCAGCAGCTTAGGCGGGGGCTCTAGGGAGCAGTACTTC. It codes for CASSLGGGSREQYF.

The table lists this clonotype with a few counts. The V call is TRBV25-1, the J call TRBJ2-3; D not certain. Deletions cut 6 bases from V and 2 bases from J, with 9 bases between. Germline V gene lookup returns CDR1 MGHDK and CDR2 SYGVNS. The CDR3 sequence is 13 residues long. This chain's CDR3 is CASRAGPTDTQYF. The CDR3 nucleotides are TGTGCCAGCAGGGCAGGACCCACAGATACGCAGTATTTT.

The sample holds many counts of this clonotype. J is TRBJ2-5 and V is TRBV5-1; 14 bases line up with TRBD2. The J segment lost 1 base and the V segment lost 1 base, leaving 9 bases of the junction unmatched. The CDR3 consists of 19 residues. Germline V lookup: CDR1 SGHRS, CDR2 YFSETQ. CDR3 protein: CASSLRPGTSGGTQETQYF. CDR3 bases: TGCGCCAGCAGCTTGCGCCCCGGGACTAGCGGGGGAACCCAAGAGACCCAGTACTTC.

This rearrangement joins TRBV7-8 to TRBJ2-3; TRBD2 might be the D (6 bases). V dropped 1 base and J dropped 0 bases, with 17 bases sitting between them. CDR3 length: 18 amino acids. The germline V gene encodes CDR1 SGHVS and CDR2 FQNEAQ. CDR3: CASSLDEEGPRSTDTQYF. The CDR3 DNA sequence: TGTGCCAGCAGCTTAGATGAGGAGGGGCCCCGTAGCACAGATACGCAGTATTTT. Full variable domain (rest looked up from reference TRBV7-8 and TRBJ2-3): GAGVSQSPRYKVAKRGQDVALRCDPISGHVSLFWYQQALGQGPEFLTYFQNEAQLDKSGLPSDRFFAERPEGSVSTLKIQRTQQEDSAVYLCASSLDEEGPRSTDTQYFGPGTRLTVL.

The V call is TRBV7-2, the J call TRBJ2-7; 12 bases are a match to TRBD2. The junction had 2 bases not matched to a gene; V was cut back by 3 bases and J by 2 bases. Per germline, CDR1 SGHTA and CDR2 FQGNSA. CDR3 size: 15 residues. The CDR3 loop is CASSFGLAGPYEQYF. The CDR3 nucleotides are TGTGCCAGCAGCTTTGGACTAGCGGGGCCCTACGAGCAGTACTTC.

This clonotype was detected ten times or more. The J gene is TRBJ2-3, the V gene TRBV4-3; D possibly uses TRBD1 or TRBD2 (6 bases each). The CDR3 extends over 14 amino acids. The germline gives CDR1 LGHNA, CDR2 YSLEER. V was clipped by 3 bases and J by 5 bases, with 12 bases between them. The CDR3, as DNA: TGCGCCAGCAGCCAGAGGGGGGAGGAAGATACGCAGTATTTT. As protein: CASSQRGEEDTQYF.

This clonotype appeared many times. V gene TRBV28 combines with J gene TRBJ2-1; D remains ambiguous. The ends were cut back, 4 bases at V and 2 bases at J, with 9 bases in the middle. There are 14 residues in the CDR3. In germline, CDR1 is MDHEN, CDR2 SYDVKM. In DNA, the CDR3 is TGTGCCAGCAGTTCCTTAGGCGCCTACAATGAGCAGTTCTTC. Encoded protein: CASSSLGAYNEQFF.

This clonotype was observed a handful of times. CDR3 DNA: TGTGCCAGCAGCCCTACCGGGAGCTCTGGGGCCAACGTCCTGACTTTC. Residues: CASSPTGSSGANVLTF. The gene calls are TRBV5-4 and TRBJ2-6, with D maybe TRBD2 (6 bases). Germline loops: CDR1 SGHNT, CDR2 YYREEE (reference sequence). Trimming pared 4 bases from V and 0 bases from J, leaving 11 bases between. The CDR3 is made up of 16 amino acids.

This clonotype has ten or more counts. CDR3 amino acids: CASSLNPAGGTDTQYF. The DNA of the CDR3 is TGTGCCAGCAGCTTAAACCCGGCAGGGGGCACAGATACGCAGTATTTT. The rearrangement links TRBV7-2 to TRBJ2-3, with D possibly TRBD1 on 6 matching bases. V dropped 2 bases and J dropped 1 base, with 13 bases sitting between them. The CDR3 runs to 16 residues. Germline V gene lookup returns CDR1 SGHTA and CDR2 FQGNSA. Based on the CDR3 plus reference TRBV7-2 and TRBJ2-3, the full variable domain is GAGVSQSPSNKVTEKGKDVELRCDPISGHTALYWYRQSLGQGLEFLIYFQGNSAPDKSGLPSDRFSAERTGGSVSTLTIQRTQQEDSAVYLCASSLNPAGGTDTQYFGPGTRLTVL.

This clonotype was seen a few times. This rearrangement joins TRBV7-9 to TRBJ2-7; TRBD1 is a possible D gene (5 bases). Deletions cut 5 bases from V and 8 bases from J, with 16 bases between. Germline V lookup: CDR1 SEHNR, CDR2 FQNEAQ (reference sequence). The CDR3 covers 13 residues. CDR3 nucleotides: TGTGCCAGCAGCACCACAGGAGTCCGCCAGCAGTACTTC. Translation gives CASSTTGVRQQYF.

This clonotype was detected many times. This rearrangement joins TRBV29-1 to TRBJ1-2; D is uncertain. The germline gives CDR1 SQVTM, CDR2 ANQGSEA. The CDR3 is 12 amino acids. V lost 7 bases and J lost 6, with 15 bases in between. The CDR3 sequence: CSAKVGGDGYTF. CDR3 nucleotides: TGCAGCGCCAAGGTCGGAGGAGATGGCTACACCTTC.

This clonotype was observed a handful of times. The CDR3 is CSARGPRDMGYGYTF. In DNA, the CDR3 is TGCAGTGCTAGAGGCCCCCGGGACATGGGCTATGGCTACACCTTC. This chain links TRBV20-1 with TRBJ1-2; maybe TRBD1 (6 bases). CDR3 length: 15 amino acids. Trimming cost V 1 base and J 4 bases, with 16 bases left between them. The germline CDR1 and CDR2 sequences are DFQATT and SNEGSKA (reference sequence).

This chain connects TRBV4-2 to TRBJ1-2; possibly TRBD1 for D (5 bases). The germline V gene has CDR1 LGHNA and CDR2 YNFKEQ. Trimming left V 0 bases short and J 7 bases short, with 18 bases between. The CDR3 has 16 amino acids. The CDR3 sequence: CASSQDLGRASGGYTF. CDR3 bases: TGTGCCAGCAGCCAAGATTTGGGCAGGGCCTCGGGTGGCTACACCTTC.

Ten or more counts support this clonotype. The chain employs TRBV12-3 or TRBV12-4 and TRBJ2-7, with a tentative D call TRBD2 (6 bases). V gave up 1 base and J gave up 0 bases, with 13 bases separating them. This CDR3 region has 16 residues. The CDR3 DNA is TGTGCCAGCAGTTTAGTCTCGGGACTGCTCTCCTACGAGCAGTACTTC. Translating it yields CASSLVSGLLSYEQYF.

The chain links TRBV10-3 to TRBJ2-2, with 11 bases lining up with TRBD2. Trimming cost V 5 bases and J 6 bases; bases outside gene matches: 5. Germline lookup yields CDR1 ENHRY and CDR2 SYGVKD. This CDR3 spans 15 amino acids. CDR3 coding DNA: TGTGCCATCAGTCTTAGCGGGGGGGTTCCCGGGGAGCTGTTTTTT. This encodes CAISLSGGVPGELFF.

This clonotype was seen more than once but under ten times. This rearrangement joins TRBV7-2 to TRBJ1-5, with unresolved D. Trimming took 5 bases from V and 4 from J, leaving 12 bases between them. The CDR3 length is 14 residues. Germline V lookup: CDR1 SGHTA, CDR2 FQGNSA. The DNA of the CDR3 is TGTGCCAGCAGCGTCAGTGGAAGGAATCAGCCCCAGCATTTT. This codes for CASSVSGRNQPQHF.

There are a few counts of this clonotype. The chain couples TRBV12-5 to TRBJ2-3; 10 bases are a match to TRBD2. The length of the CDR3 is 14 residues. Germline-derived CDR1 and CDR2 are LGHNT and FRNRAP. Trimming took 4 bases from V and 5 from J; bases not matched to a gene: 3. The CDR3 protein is CASGSWTSGDTQYF. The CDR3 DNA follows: TGTGCTAGTGGTTCCTGGACTAGCGGAGATACGCAGTATTTT.

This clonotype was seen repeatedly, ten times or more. This CDR3 is CASSIGTVNQPQHF. For the CDR3, the DNA is TGTGCCAGCAGCATCGGGACGGTAAATCAGCCCCAGCATTTT. V and J are TRBV6-2 or TRBV6-3 and TRBJ1-5; tentatively, D is TRBD1 (5 bases). Germline CDR1 is MNHEY and CDR2 is SVGEGT. The V gene lost 6 bases and the J gene lost 4 bases, with 13 bases spanning the gap. The CDR3 is 14 residues long.

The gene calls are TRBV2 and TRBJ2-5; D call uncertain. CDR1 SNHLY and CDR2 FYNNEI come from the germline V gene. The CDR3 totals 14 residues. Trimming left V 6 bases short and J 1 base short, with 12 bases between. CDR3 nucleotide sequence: TGTGCCAGCAGAACCGGACGAATCCAAGAGACCCAGTACTTC. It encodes CASRTGRIQETQYF.

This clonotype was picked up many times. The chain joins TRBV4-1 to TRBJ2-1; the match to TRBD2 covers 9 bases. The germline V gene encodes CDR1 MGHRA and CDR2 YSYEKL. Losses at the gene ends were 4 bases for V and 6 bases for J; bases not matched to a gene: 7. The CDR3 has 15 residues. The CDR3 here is CASSPRLADPNEQFF. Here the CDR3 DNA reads TGCGCCAGCAGCCCAAGACTAGCGGACCCCAATGAGCAGTTCTTC.